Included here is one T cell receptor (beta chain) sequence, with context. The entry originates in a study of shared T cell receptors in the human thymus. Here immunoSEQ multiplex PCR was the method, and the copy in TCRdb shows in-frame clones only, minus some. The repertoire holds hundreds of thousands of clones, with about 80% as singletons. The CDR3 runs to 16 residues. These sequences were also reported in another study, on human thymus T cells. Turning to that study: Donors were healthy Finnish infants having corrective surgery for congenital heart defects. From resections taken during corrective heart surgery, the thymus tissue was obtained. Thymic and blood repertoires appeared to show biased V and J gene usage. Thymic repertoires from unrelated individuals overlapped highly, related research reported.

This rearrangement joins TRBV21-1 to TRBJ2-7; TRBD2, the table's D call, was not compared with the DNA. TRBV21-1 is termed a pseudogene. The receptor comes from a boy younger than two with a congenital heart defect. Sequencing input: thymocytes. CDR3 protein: CASSKGGRNYSYEQYF. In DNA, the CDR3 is TGTGCCAGCAGCAAAGGTGGGAGGAATTACTCCTACGAGCAGTACTTC.